This T cell receptor beta chain was observed in a study of a mutant IDH1 vaccine in newly diagnosed glioma. For the study at large: Receipt of radiotherapy, temozolomide, or both preceded the study, and most received both. Visit V12 was conducted at week 35 as the safety follow-up. Visit V13 came later, at week 47. Study-level results: Pseudoprogression looked unconnected to shifts in top peripheral T cell clonotypes.

Time point: week 47, end of study. It was 300 ug of mutant IDH1 20-mer peptide that made up each vaccine dose, given with topical imiquimod. TCRdb keeps only in-frame clones here, not all; method: immunoSEQ multiplex PCR. The sample has around 53,000 clones, 84% seen once. Remarks on this clone: Antigen unknown.

This sequence was found in a woman in her twenties or thirties with glioma. Some clones in this sample may be carry-over from other donors' samples. Sequencing was performed on PBMCs, taken from a glioma patient whose treatment included an IDH1 peptide vaccine.

The CDR3 nucleotides read TGTGCCAGCAGCTTCAGGGGGGCAACTAATGAAAAACTGTTTTTT. This translates into CASSFRGATNEKLFF. This chain links TRBV11-3 with TRBJ1-4; 7 positions match TRBD1. The CDR3 is 15 amino acids. The V gene end was trimmed by 3 bases and the J gene end by 0 bases; junction bases not matched to a gene: 1. Per germline, CDR1 SGHNT and CDR2 YENEEA. Combining the CDR3 with reference TRBV11-3 and TRBJ1-4 gives the whole variable domain EAGVVQSPRYKIIEKKQPVAFWCNPISGHNTLYWYLQNLGQGPELLIRYENEEAVDDSQLPKDRFSAERLKGVDSTLKIQPAELGDSAVYLCASSFRGATNEKLFFGSGTQLSVL.